The source of this T cell receptor beta chain is a study of T cell changes during pregnancy in multiple sclerosis. Trimming at V came to 7 bases and at J to 2 bases, leaving 14 bases not matched to a gene. This CDR3 contains 16 residues. Germline CDR1 SQVTM, CDR2 ANQGSEA. Measured with immunoSEQ multiplex PCR; TCRdb has only the in-frame clones, and not every one. Here the sample spans 100,000 or so clones, roughly 90% being singletons. The clonotype was recovered from a female donor with multiple sclerosis, enrolled in a pregnancy study. This chain links TRBV29-1 with TRBJ1-2; TRBD1 matches at 9 bases. This sample comprised peripheral blood, obtained after pregnancy. In DNA, the CDR3 is TGCAGCGCCCGCCCGGGACAGGGTCGGGGAAACTATGGCTACACCTTC. This translates into CSARPGQGRGNYGYTF.